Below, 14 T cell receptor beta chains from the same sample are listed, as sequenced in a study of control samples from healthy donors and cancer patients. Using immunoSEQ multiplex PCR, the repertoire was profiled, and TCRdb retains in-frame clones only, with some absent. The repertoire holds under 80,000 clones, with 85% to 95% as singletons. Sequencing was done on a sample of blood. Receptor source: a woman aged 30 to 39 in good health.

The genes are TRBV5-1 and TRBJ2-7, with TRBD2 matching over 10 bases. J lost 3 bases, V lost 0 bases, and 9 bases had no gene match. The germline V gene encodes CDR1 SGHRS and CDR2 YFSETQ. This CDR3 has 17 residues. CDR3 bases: TGCGCCAGCAGCTTGGCGGGGGGAGCGGGGGGGCTCTACGAGCAGTACTTC. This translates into CASSLAGGAGGLYEQYF.

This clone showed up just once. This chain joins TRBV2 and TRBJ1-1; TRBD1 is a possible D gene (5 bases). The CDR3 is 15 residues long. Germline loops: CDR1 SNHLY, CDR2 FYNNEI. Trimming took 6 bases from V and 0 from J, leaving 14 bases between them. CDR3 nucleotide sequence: TGTGCCAGCAGCGTGGGGCTAGATGTGAACACTGAAGCTTTCTTT. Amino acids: CASSVGLDVNTEAFF.

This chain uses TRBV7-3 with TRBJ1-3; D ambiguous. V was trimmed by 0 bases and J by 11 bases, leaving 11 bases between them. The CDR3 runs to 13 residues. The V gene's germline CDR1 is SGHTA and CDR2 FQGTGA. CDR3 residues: CASSLTEKDAIYF. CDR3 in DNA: TGTGCCAGCAGCTTAACGGAGAAGGATGCCATATATTTT.

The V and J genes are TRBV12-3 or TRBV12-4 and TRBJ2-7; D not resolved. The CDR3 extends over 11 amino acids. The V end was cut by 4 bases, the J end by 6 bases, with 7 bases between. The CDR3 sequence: CASSSHGEQYF. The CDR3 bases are TGTGCCAGCAGTTCACACGGCGAGCAGTACTTC.

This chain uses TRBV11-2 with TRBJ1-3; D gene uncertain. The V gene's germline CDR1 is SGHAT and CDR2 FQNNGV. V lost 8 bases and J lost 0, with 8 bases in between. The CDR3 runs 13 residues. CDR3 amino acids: CASRNPSGNTIYF. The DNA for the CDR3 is TGTGCCAGCCGAAACCCCTCTGGAAACACCATATATTTT.

The CDR3 is CASSALGSNTEAFF. CDR3 DNA sequence: TGTGCCAGCAGTGCCTTGGGGTCGAACACTGAAGCTTTCTTT. V gene TRBV6-6 combines with J gene TRBJ1-1; D is uncertain. Trimming shortened V by 5 bases and J by 1 base, and 11 bases separated the two germline ends. CDR1 and CDR2 from the germline V gene are MNHNY and SVGAGI (reference sequence). The CDR3 contains 14 residues.

The DNA of the CDR3 is TGTGCCAGCAGCGACCAGGAAAAACTGTTTTTT. It codes for CASSDQEKLFF. This chain links TRBV7-9 with TRBJ1-4; D is undetermined. V was trimmed by 5 bases and J by 8 bases, leaving 6 bases between them. This CDR3 spans 11 amino acids. In germline, CDR1 is SEHNR, CDR2 FQNEAQ (reference sequence).

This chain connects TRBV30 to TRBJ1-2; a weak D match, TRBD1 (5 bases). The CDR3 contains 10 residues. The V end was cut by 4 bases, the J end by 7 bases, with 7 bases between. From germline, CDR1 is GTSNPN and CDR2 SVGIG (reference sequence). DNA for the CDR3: TGTGCCTGGAAGGGACTTGGCTACACCTTC. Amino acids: CAWKGLGYTF. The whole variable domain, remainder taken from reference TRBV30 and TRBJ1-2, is SQTIHQWPATLVQPVGSPLSLECTVEGTSNPNLYWYRQAAGRGLQLLFYSVGIGQISSEVPQNLSASRPQDRQFILSSKKLLLSDSGFYLCAWKGLGYTFGSGTRLTVV.

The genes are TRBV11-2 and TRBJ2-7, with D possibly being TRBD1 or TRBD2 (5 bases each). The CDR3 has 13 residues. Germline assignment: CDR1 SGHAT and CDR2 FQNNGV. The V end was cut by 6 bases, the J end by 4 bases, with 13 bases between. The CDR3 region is CASSIGTQYEQYV. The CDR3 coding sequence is TGTGCCAGCAGTATCGGGACCCAATACGAGCAGTACGTC.

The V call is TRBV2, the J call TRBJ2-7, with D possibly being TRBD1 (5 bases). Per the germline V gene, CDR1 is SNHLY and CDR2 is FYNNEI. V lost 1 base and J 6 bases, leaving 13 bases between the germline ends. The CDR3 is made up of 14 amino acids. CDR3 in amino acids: CASSEVLDIGEQYV. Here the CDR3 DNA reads TGTGCCAGCAGTGAAGTCTTGGACATTGGCGAGCAGTACGTC.

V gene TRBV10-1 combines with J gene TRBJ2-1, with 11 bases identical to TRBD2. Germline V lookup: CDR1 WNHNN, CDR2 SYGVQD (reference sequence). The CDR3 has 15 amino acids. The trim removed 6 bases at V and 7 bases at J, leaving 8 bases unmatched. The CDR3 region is CASSLTSGGPNEQFF. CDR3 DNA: TGCGCCAGCAGCTTAACTAGCGGGGGCCCAAATGAGCAGTTCTTC.

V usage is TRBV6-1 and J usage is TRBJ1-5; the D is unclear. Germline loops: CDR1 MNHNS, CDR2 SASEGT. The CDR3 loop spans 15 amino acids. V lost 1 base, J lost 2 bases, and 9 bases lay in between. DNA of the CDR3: TGTGCCAGCAGTGAAGTGTGGGCAGGCAATCAGCCCCAGCATTTT. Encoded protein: CASSEVWAGNQPQHF.

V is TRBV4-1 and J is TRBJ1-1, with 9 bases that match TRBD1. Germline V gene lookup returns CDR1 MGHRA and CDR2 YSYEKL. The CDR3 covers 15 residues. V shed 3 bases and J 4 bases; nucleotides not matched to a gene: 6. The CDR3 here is CASSQDRGSVTEAFF. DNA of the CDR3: TGCGCCAGCAGCCAGGACAGGGGATCGGTCACTGAAGCTTTCTTT.

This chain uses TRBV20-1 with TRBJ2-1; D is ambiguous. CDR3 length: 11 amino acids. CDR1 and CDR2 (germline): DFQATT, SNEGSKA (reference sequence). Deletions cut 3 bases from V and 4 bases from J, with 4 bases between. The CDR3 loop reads CSASQYNEQFF. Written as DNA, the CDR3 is TGCAGTGCTAGCCAGTACAATGAGCAGTTCTTC.